The 14 T cell receptor beta chains presented below share a single source sample, sequenced in a study of patients and donors after allogeneic stem cell transplantation. TCRdb re-derived calls from the RT-PCR reads in MiXCR, one entry per CDR3 protein. The table lists about 89,000 distinct CDR3 sequences, roughly 43% of them singletons. The sample comprised blood, either unsorted or a sorted T cell fraction (not recorded which). The receptors shown here come from a human donor who was either an allogeneic HSCT recipient or a stem cell or donor lymphocyte infusion donor (not recorded which). It is not recorded whose cells these are; they may come from a transplant donor.

The J gene is TRBJ1-1, the V gene TRBV20-1; D gene uncertain. The CDR3 is 14 residues long. Trimming shortened V by 0 bases and J by 1 base, and 9 bases separated the two germline ends. Germline V CDR1 and CDR2: DFQATT, SNEGSKA (reference sequence). The CDR3 nucleotides are TGCAGTGCTAGAGATTATAGAAGGAACACTGAAGCTTTCTTT. Encoded protein: CSARDYRRNTEAFF.

The chain recombines TRBV11-2 with TRBJ2-3; the match to TRBD2 covers 9 bases. CDR1 is SGHAT, CDR2 FQNNGV, per germline. CDR3 length: 15 amino acids. With V trimmed by 5 bases and J by 1 base, 4 bases remained unmatched. CDR3 amino acids: CASSERLAGTDTQYF. DNA for the CDR3: TGTGCCAGCAGCGAGAGACTAGCGGGCACAGATACGCAGTATTTT. The full variable domain, in which reference TRBV11-2 and TRBJ2-3 provide the parts outside the CDR3, is EAGVAQSPRYKIIEKRQSVAFWCNPISGHATLYWYQQILGQGPKLLIQFQNNGVVDDSQLPKDRFSAERLKGVDSTLKIQPAKLEDSAVYLCASSERLAGTDTQYFGPGTRLTVL.

Details on this clonotype: One junction end disagrees with the germline gene, perhaps due to a read error. The chain recombines TRBV4-3 with TRBJ1-6, with unresolved D. The germline CDR1 and CDR2 sequences are LGHNA and YSLEER. This CDR3 is built from 18 residues. The CDR3 region has the DNA TGCGCCAGCAGCCAAGATCTTAATGGAGTAGCTTGGGGTTCACCACTCCACTTT. Encoded protein: CASSQDLNGVAWGSPLHF.

This clonotype was seen a handful of times. V and J are TRBV28 and TRBJ1-5, with D possibly matching TRBD1 (6 bases). CDR1 and CDR2 (germline): MDHEN, SYDVKM. This CDR3 has 16 residues. Trimming removed 3 bases from V and 4 bases from J, with 16 bases in between. For the CDR3, the DNA is TGTGCCAGCAGTTTTACAGGGCGACTGCCAAATCAGCCCCAGCATTTT. Residues: CASSFTGRLPNQPQHF.

The chain joins TRBV3-1 to TRBJ1-5; D might be TRBD1 (6 bases). The CDR3 covers 14 residues. Germline V gene data show CDR1 as LGHDT and CDR2 as YNNKEL (reference sequence). The V end lost 5 bases, the J end lost 7 bases, and 15 bases lay between the germline ends. CDR3 residues: CASSSGQSLQPQHF. The CDR3 bases are TGTGCCAGCAGCAGTGGACAGTCTTTACAGCCCCAGCATTTT.

The rearrangement joins TRBV7-2 to TRBJ1-1, with D maybe TRBD1 (6 bases). The germline V gene encodes CDR1 SGHTA and CDR2 FQGNSA. The CDR3 sequence is 17 residues long. Trimming stripped 2 bases from V and 1 base from J, with 17 bases between. This CDR3 reads CASSLMSGGLWNTEAFF. The CDR3 nucleotides read TGTGCCAGCAGCTTAATGAGCGGGGGGCTTTGGAACACTGAAGCTTTCTTT.

CDR3 DNA sequence: TGCAGCGTTGGACCCAGGTACCACGAGCAGTACTTC. Encoded protein: CSVGPRYHEQYF. The chain couples TRBV29-1 to TRBJ2-7; D is undetermined. The CDR3 totals 12 residues. Looked up from germline, CDR1 is SQVTM and CDR2 is ANQGSEA. Between the trimmed V and J ends, which lost 4 bases and 5 bases, there was a span of 12 bases.

This clonotype was seen more than once but under ten times. The chain is built from TRBV29-1 and TRBJ1-4; D not certain. The germline V gene encodes CDR1 SQVTM and CDR2 ANQGSEA. Deletions cut 7 bases from V and 15 bases from J, with 18 bases between. This CDR3 is built from 11 residues. For the CDR3, the DNA is TGCAGCGCCGAAACCCCACCCGAAATGTTTTTT. Its translation is CSAETPPEMFF.

This clonotype was detected a few times. The rearrangement joins TRBV6-5 to TRBJ1-4, with a weak D call TRBD1 (6 bases). This CDR3 contains 16 residues. V was pared by 5 bases and J by 2 bases, with 15 bases between. The germline gives CDR1 MNHEY, CDR2 SVGAGI. CDR3 sequence: CASSHGGAATNEKLFF. The CDR3 coding sequence is TGTGCCAGCAGTCACGGGGGGGCCGCGACTAATGAAAAACTGTTTTTT.

The sample holds a few counts of this clonotype. The chain links TRBV6-5 to TRBJ1-1, with no clear D. Germline V CDR1 and CDR2: MNHEY, SVGAGI. V gave up 6 bases and J gave up 7 bases, with 12 bases separating them. The CDR3 covers 12 residues. The CDR3 region has the DNA TGTGCCAGCAGCCCTTCATCGGTTGAAGCTTTCTTT. Amino acid sequence: CASSPSSVEAFF.

The rearrangement joins TRBV6-2 or TRBV6-3 to TRBJ2-1, with D possibly TRBD2 on 5 matching bases. CDR1 MNHEY and CDR2 SVGEGT come from the germline V gene. The germline V and J ends were trimmed by 5 bases and 1 base, with 12 bases remaining between them. The CDR3 length is 15 residues. DNA for the CDR3: TGTGCCAGCAGTCAAGCCCCGGGGTCCTACAATGAGCAGTTCTTC. This translates into CASSQAPGSYNEQFF.

This chain links TRBV4-2 with TRBJ1-2; D might be TRBD1 (5 bases). Germline CDR1 reads LGHNA; CDR2 reads YNFKEQ. V was cut by 1 base and J by 6 bases, with 15 bases left in between. This CDR3 region has 15 residues. CDR3 region: CASSQVNVGEDGYTF. CDR3 sequence (DNA): TGTGCCAGCAGCCAAGTTAATGTAGGGGAAGATGGCTACACCTTC.

The V and J genes are TRBV7-8 and TRBJ1-6; D ambiguous. The CDR3 has 13 amino acids. Per germline, CDR1 SGHVS and CDR2 FQNEAQ. V was trimmed by 4 bases and J by 6 bases, leaving 7 bases between them. CDR3 amino acids: CASSSQTNSPLHF. CDR3 nucleotide sequence: TGTGCCAGCAGCTCACAGACTAATTCACCCCTCCACTTT.

This clonotype was seen more than once but under ten times. The chain links TRBV4-2 to TRBJ1-1; no clear D. Trimming shortened V by 0 bases and J by 2 bases, and 10 bases separated the two germline ends. Germline-derived CDR1 and CDR2 are LGHNA and YNFKEQ. There are 15 residues in the CDR3. The CDR3 here is CASSQDPGRNTEAFF. In DNA form, the CDR3 reads TGTGCCAGCAGCCAAGATCCGGGGAGAAACACTGAAGCTTTCTTT.